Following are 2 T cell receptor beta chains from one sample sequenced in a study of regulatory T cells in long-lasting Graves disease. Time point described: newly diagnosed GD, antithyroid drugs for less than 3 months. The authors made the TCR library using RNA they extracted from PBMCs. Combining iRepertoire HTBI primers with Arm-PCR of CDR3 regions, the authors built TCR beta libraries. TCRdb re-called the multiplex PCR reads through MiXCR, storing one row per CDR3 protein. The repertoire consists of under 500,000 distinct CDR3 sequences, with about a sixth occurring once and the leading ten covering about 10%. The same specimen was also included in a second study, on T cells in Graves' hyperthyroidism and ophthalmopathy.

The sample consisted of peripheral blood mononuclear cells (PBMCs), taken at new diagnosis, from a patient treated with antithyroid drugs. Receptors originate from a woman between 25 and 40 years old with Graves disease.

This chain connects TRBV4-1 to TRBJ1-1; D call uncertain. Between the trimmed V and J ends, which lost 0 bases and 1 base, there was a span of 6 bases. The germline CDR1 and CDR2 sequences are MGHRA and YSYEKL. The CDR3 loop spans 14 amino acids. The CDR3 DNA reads TGCGCCAGCAGCCAAGATGACGGGAACACTGAAGCTTTCTTT. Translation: CASSQDDGNTEAFF.

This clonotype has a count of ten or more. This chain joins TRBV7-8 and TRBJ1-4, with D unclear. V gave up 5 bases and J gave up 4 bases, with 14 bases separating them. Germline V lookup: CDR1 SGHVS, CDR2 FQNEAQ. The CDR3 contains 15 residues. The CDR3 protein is CASSRKGGGNEKLFF. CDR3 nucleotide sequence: TGTGCCAGCAGCCGTAAGGGCGGTGGTAATGAAAAACTGTTTTTT.